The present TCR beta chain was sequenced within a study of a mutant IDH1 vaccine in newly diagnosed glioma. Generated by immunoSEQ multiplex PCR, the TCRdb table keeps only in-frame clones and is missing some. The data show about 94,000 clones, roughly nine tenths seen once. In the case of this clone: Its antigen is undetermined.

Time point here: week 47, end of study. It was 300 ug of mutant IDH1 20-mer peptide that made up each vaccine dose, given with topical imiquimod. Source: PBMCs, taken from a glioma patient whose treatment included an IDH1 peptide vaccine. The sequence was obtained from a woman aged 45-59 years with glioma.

The chain's CDR3 is CAWSGRDPHNSPLHF. CDR3 bases: TGTGCCTGGAGTGGCAGGGATCCGCATAATTCACCCCTCCACTTT. The chain carries TRBV30 and TRBJ1-6, with a weak D call TRBD1 (5 bases). The germline CDR1 and CDR2 sequences are GTSNPN and SVGIG (reference sequence). V was clipped by 1 base and J by 5 bases, with 12 bases between them. This CDR3 is 15 amino acids long. The whole variable domain, filled in from reference TRBV30 and TRBJ1-6, reads SQTIHQWPATLVQPVGSPLSLECTVEGTSNPNLYWYRQAAGRGLQLLFYSVGIGQISSEVPQNLSASRPQDRQFILSSKKLLLSDSGFYLCAWSGRDPHNSPLHFGNGTRLTVT.